The next 14 T cell receptor beta chains were all read from a single sample in a study of response to subunit inactivated influenza vaccine (dated by TCRdb to 2017 to 2018). Library creation used RT-PCR. Instrument on record: Illumina HiSeq 2500. TCRdb trimmed public reads at Q25 via fastp, called clones via MiXCR and kept in-frame beta chains. Each entry is one CDR3 protein sequence, shown with its most common DNA and genes. The sample includes roughly 550,000 distinct CDR3 sequences, with under 30% observed a single time. The ten largest clonotypes hold 2.5% to 3.5% of the sample. These data were also filed under a second study, of T cells expressing NK-cell markers. Taken from the second paper: 5'RACE template switching, by which a universal primer site and unique molecular identifiers were added, was used to make TCR beta cDNA libraries.

The material was CD4+ T cells sorted from PBMCs, obtained roughly 12 days after vaccination. The receptors here all came from a man aged 50 to 59 who received an inactivated influenza vaccine. Donor details come from another sample of the same person, matched by shared clones.

The rearrangement uses TRBV20-1 and TRBJ1-3; D gene ambiguous. V dropped 0 bases and J dropped 0 bases, with 9 bases sitting between them. The CDR3 runs 15 residues. From germline, CDR1 is DFQATT and CDR2 SNEGSKA (reference sequence). Written as DNA, the CDR3 is TGCAGTGCTAGAGAACCCCTTACCTCTGGAAACACCATATATTTT. Translation: CSAREPLTSGNTIYF.

The rearrangement uses TRBV24-1 and TRBJ2-1, with 10 bases matching TRBD2. The CDR3 totals 16 residues. The trim removed 4 bases at V and 4 bases at J, leaving 6 bases unmatched. CDR1 and CDR2 (germline): KGHDR, SFDVKD. The CDR3 bases are TGTGCCACCAGTGACGCCGGGACTAGCGAGTACAATGAGCAGTTCTTC. It is translated as CATSDAGTSEYNEQFF.

This chain uses TRBV20-1 with TRBJ2-5; no definite D call. This CDR3 is 12 amino acids long. V was shortened by 2 bases and J by 5 bases, with 9 bases between the two germline ends. Germline lookup yields CDR1 DFQATT and CDR2 SNEGSKA (reference sequence). CDR3 sequence: CSARLFSETQYF. The CDR3 nucleotides are TGCAGTGCTAGACTATTTAGTGAGACCCAGTACTTC.

Details on this clonotype: A clone one base away is much larger, so this may be a read error. The rearrangement joins TRBV28 to TRBJ2-6, with unresolved D. V gave up 6 bases and J gave up 2 bases, with 5 bases separating them. Germline assignment: CDR1 MDHEN and CDR2 SYDVKM. The CDR3 length is 13 residues. CDR3 sequence (DNA): TGTGCCAGCAGATTACCTGGGGCCAACGTCCTGACTTTC. It translates to CASRLPGANVLTF.

This chain joins TRBV5-1 and TRBJ2-1; 7 nucleotides line up with TRBD2. CDR3 size: 14 residues. The trim removed 3 bases at V and 6 bases at J, leaving 6 bases unmatched. Germline-derived CDR1 and CDR2 are SGHRS and YFSETQ. The CDR3 region is CASSSQAGSNEQFF. CDR3 sequence (DNA): TGCGCCAGCAGCTCGCAAGCGGGAAGCAATGAGCAGTTCTTC.

This chain connects TRBV12-3 or TRBV12-4 to TRBJ2-1, with D unresolved. The V and J ends lost 5 bases and 5 bases respectively, with 16 bases between them. This CDR3 contains 15 residues. The CDR3 nucleotides are TGTGCCAGCAGTCCCAGTACCAGAAAGGACAATGAGCAGTTCTTC. Translated: CASSPSTRKDNEQFF.

In the case of this clonotype: A much larger clone differs from this one at a single base, so this may be a read error. This chain joins TRBV4-1 and TRBJ2-1; perhaps TRBD2 as D (5 bases). The CDR3 runs 16 residues. V shed 4 bases and J shed 7 bases, with 20 bases lying between them. Per germline, CDR1 MGHRA and CDR2 YSYEKL. As DNA, the CDR3 is TGCGCCAGCAGCCGGGCAAGCGGCGGGCTGAAGAATGAGCAGTTCTTC. Protein sequence: CASSRASGGLKNEQFF.

The chain employs TRBV10-3 and TRBJ2-7, with 9 nucleotides matching TRBD2. Germline CDR1 and CDR2: ENHRY and SYGVKD. CDR3 length: 13 amino acids. Unmatched junction bases numbered 5, after V lost 10 bases and J lost 1 base. The CDR3 DNA follows: TGTGCCACCCTGACTAGCGGATCCTACGAGCAGTACTTC. Translating it yields CATLTSGSYEQYF.

This clonotype was detected many times. This rearrangement joins TRBV5-5 to TRBJ2-3, with a tentative D call TRBD1 (5 bases). V lost 4 bases and J lost 3, with 15 bases in between. CDR1 is SGHKS and CDR2 is YYEKEE in the germline V gene (reference sequence). The CDR3 loop spans 15 amino acids. CDR3 loop: CASSQITGFTDTQYF. For the CDR3, the DNA is TGTGCCAGCAGCCAAATCACAGGTTTTACAGATACGCAGTATTTT.

Here the CDR3 DNA reads TGTGCCAGCAGGGATTATTACGACAGGGGGAAGACTGAAGCTTTCTTT. Residues: CASRDYYDRGKTEAFF. The chain combines TRBV6-1 with TRBJ1-1, with TRBD1 matching 9 bases. Losses at the gene ends were 6 bases for V and 5 bases for J; bases not matched to a gene: 13. Germline assignment: CDR1 MNHNS and CDR2 SASEGT. The length of the CDR3 is 16 residues.

This clonotype was detected once. V is TRBV7-9 and J is TRBJ2-5; D might be TRBD1 (6 bases). The CDR3 loop spans 12 amino acids. Looked up from germline, CDR1 is SEHNR and CDR2 is FQNEAQ (reference sequence). Trimming removed 4 bases at V and 9 bases at J, with 12 bases between. The CDR3 nucleotides are TGTGCCAGCAGCTCGGGTTCAGGGGCCCAGTACTTC. It yields the protein CASSSGSGAQYF.

This clonotype was detected many times. The rearrangement links TRBV2 to TRBJ2-3; D gene ambiguous. This CDR3 region has 11 residues. Per the germline V gene, CDR1 is SNHLY and CDR2 is FYNNEI. Deletions cut 11 bases from V and 3 bases from J, with 9 bases between. CDR3 DNA: TGTGCCGGAAAGGTGACAGATACGCAGTATTTT. It is translated as CAGKVTDTQYF.

The V and J genes are TRBV3-1 and TRBJ2-5; D gene unclear. The V and J ends lost 0 bases and 10 bases respectively, with 9 bases between them. The CDR3 spans 12 residues. Germline loops: CDR1 LGHDT, CDR2 YNNKEL (reference sequence). DNA of the CDR3: TGTGCCAGCAGCCAAGATTGGCGTGGCCAGTACTTC. It yields the protein CASSQDWRGQYF.

This chain connects TRBV10-3 to TRBJ1-4; TRBD1 agrees at 9 bases. Germline CDR1 and CDR2: ENHRY and SYGVKD. This CDR3 has 15 residues. Losses at the gene ends were 3 bases for V and 8 bases for J; bases not matched to a gene: 7. This CDR3 reads CAISEPGQGGEKLFF. For the CDR3, the DNA is TGTGCCATCAGTGAACCGGGACAGGGTGGCGAAAAACTGTTTTTT.